This T cell receptor (beta chain) was captured by sequencing in a study of T cell responses to AZD1222 COVID-19 vaccine. Notes on this clone: Its antigen is currently unknown.

Germline V gene sequence: CDR1 SGHNT, CDR2 YYREEE (reference sequence). This CDR3 has 17 amino acids. Trimming cost V 4 bases and J 2 bases; bases outside gene matches: 10. Profiled with immunoSEQ multiplex PCR; TCRdb holds only in-frame clones, not every one. The data contain about 120,000 clones, 75% to 90% of them singletons. The study's findings and limits: The study sampled repertoires only after the peak T cell response. Spike-spanning, vaccine-associated CD4 TCRs were dominant at 160-218 and 743-854. Vaccination with two AZD1222 doses was followed by a rise in Spike-specific TCR breadth and depth.

This chain links TRBV5-4 with TRBJ2-7, with 12 bases aligning to TRBD2. The material sequenced was peripheral blood, taken 28 days after the second AZD1222 dose. This receptor was identified in an adult who received the AZD1222 COVID-19 vaccine. The DNA for the CDR3 is TGTGCCAGCAGCGTGCTGCCGAGGACTAGCGGGGCCTACGAGCAGTACTTC. Amino acid sequence: CASSVLPRTSGAYEQYF.